Sequencing of this TCR beta chain was carried out in a study of blood T cell repertoires in COVID-19. Background on the study: Donors in the United States, Italy and Spain gave samples during acute or convalescent COVID-19. In each case, the material was cDNA or gDNA derived from T cells, B-cell-depleted T cells, or PBMCs.

The repertoire was sequenced with immunoSEQ multiplex PCR; TCRdb's copy has only in-frame clones and lacks some. This sample has 210,000 or so clones, with around 82% found just once. The CDR3 sequence is 16 residues long. CDR1 is MNHEY, CDR2 SMNVEV, per germline (reference sequence). V lost 0 bases to trimming and J lost 0 bases, with 9 bases between them. The clonotype comes from a woman aged 40 to 50 with acute or convalescent COVID-19. Source material: peripheral blood. The rearrangement uses TRBV27 and TRBJ2-1; D not resolved. The CDR3 nucleotides are TGTGCCAGCAGTTTATCTCTACCTAGCTCCTACAATGAGCAGTTCTTC. Protein product: CASSLSLPSSYNEQFF.